The clone carrying this T cell receptor (beta chain) was counted ten times or more. Its antigen is still unknown. As for time point: persistent/refractory GD, antithyroid drugs over 5 years with positive TRAb. RNA isolated from PBMCs was used to make the TCR library. A blood draw put roughly 10 milliliters of peripheral blood into EDTA tubes. The sample belongs to a study of regulatory T cells in long-lasting Graves disease. The overall study: Persistent cases were those of Graves' disease that involved over 5 years of antithyroid drugs with positive TSH receptor antibodies. Study-wide results and limits: TCR diversity was lower in persistent than newly diagnosed Graves' disease.

Investigators prepared the TCR beta libraries by applying iRepertoire HTBI primers and Arm-PCR of CDR3 regions. TCRdb analysed the multiplex PCR reads with MiXCR anew, one entry per CDR3 protein. The sample contains 300,000 to 350,000 distinct CDR3 sequences, about 18% of which appear only once. This receptor was identified in a female donor with Graves disease. This specimen consisted of peripheral blood mononuclear cells (PBMCs), obtained when the disease was refractory, from a patient treated with antithyroid drugs.

Written as DNA, the CDR3 is TGTGCCAGCAGTTTCCAAGTCGACACCGGGGAGCTGTTTTTT. Translating gives CASSFQVDTGELFF. V is TRBV12-3 or TRBV12-4 and J is TRBJ2-2, with unresolved D. The CDR3 is 14 amino acids. Trimming removed 3 bases at V and 3 bases at J, with 8 bases between.